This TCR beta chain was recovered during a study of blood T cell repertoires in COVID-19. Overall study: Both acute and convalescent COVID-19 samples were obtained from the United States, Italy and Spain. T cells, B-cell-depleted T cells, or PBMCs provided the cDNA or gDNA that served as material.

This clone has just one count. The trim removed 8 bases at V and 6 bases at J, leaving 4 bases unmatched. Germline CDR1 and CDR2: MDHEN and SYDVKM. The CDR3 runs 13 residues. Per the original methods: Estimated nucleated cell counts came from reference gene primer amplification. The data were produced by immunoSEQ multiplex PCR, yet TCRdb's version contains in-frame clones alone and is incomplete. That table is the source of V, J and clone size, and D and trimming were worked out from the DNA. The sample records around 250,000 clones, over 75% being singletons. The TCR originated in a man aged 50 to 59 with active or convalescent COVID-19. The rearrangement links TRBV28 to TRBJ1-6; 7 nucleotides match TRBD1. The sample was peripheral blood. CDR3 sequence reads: CASLGQPNSPLHF. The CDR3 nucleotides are TGTGCCAGCCTGGGACAGCCTAATTCACCCCTCCACTTT.